This T cell receptor beta chain was observed in a study of control samples from healthy donors and cancer patients. Libraries were prepared by immunoSEQ multiplex PCR; TCRdb keeps only in-frame clonotypes and omits some of them. Among roughly 130,000 clones listed, 91% were seen once. The junction had 12 bases not matched to a gene; V was cut back by 5 bases and J by 0 bases. The CDR3 contains 18 residues. From germline, CDR1 is SGHTA and CDR2 FQGNSA. Input material: blood. The TCR sequence derives from a young man in good health. The rearrangement links TRBV7-2 to TRBJ2-5; 10 nucleotides align to TRBD2. The CDR3 DNA is TGTGCCAGCAGCCCCCGTTTAAAACTAGCGGGGCACCAAGAGACCCAGTACTTC. Translated: CASSPRLKLAGHQETQYF.